The clone carrying this T cell receptor (beta chain) was counted many times. The sample comes from a study of T-cell memory formation after mild COVID-19. TCRdb analysed the 5' RACE reads with MiXCR anew, one entry per CDR3 protein. The data contain under 60,000 distinct CDR3 sequences, approximately 9% of them singletons. Germline trimming cut 3 bases from V and 2 bases from J; bases unmatched to any gene: 0. This CDR3 contains 13 residues. The receptor's source is an adult woman who had mild COVID-19 (a few samples of this study predate the infection). Cell type and time point are not known. Material: PBMCs or a T cell subset sorted from them (not recorded which). The chain couples TRBV12-3 or TRBV12-4 to TRBJ1-2; 7 nucleotides align to TRBD1. The CDR3 is CASSLGQNYGYTF. CDR3 sequence (DNA): TGTGCCAGCAGTTTGGGACAGAACTATGGCTACACCTTC.